The rows below give T cell receptor beta chains drawn from one sample of a study of shared clonotypes between healthy human individuals. The method was immunoSEQ multiplex PCR; TCRdb's version includes in-frame clones alone and lacks a portion of them. The sample has 450,000 to 600,000 clones, around 74% seen once; the top ten hold about an eighth. The source material was PBMCs. Receptors were obtained from a middle-aged woman in good health. Some clones in this sample may be carry-over from other donors' samples. Each CDR3 is given without its conserved first and last residue.

v_call cdr3_aa
TRBV5-1 ASSGGTGDPREQY
TRBV29-1 SVVDRRASTDTQY
TRBV11-2 ASREGQGRRNTGELF
TRBV19 ASSITGGGTYEQY
TRBV6-1 ASNKETTGSYEQY
TRBV5-1 ASSLGVKTEAF
TRBV4-2 ASSQDGTGGNEKLF
TRBV6-5 ASSYGRVTEAF
TRBV18 ASSPPRSGLRPSTDTQY
TRBV7-9 ASSPRNTIY
TRBV7-2 ASSLYGGRETQY
TRBV28 ASNRDSAFYEQY
TRBV30 AWSPTLSYNEQF
TRBV5-1 ASSLGGTPATNEKLF
TRBV9 ASSVWMNTGELF
TRBV11-2 ASSLLGLAGQETQY
TRBV4-1 ASRRELASHTGELF
TRBV7-2 ASSLVPQGNFGNTIY
TRBV28 ASSLEGQLTGELF
TRBV27 ASSHRGSGRPADTQY
TRBV6-4 ASSESQEVNEQF
TRBV18 ASSPDDQETQY
TRBV6-4 ASSDLGIGYT
TRBV18 ASSPGLESYEQY
TRBV10-3 AINRGVVNYGYT
TRBV7-3 ASSLPGLAGVDEQF